The source of this T cell receptor (beta chain) is a study of CXCR3-negative and CXCR3-positive naive CD8 T cells. Points from the study as a whole: CXCR3 expression dropped partially after cryopreservation, and most assays relied on fresh PBMCs. High diversity, comparable across both naive subsets, contrasted with much lower diversity in memory CD8+ cells.

Of note for this clonotype: Its target is unknown.

Researchers prepared the TRB cDNA libraries using 5' RACE with UMI labels. TCRdb re-called the 5' RACE reads and gives one entry per CDR3 protein, without DNA. In all, the sample yields approximately 41,000 distinct CDR3 sequences. Germline CDR1 reads SGDLS; CDR2 reads YYNGEE. The CDR3 runs 15 residues. The origin of this receptor is a human donor in good health. Some clones in this sample may be carry-over from other donors' samples. Sequenced material: memory CD8+ T cells from blood. This chain joins TRBV9 and TRBJ1-3. This CDR3 is CASSVAATSGNTIYF. The full variable domain, with the rest looked up from reference TRBV9 and TRBJ1-3, is DSGVTQTPKHLITATGQRVTLRCSPRSGDLSVYWYQQSLDQGLQFLIQYYNGEERAKGNILERFSAQQFPDLHSELNLSSLELGDSALYFCASSVAATSGNTIYFGEGSWLTVV.